This T cell receptor (beta chain) was documented in a study of blood T cells in healthy people across ages. Study-wide findings and caveats: Measured against age, TCR beta diversity per million T cells decreased in a roughly linear manner.

V gave up 4 bases and J gave up 6 bases, with 10 bases separating them. This CDR3 has 12 amino acids. Alongside a J-beta primer mix, a sample-barcoded 5' primer served in a second PCR lasting about 6 to 12 cycles. Using its own MiXCR run on the 5' RACE reads, TCRdb lists one record per CDR3 protein. This sample has roughly 680,000 distinct CDR3 sequences; 45% to 50% occur once, and the top ten carry roughly 31%. Note on this clonotype: The antigen remains undetermined.

This sequence was found in an older woman in good health. The source material was blood. The chain has TRBV12-3 or TRBV12-4 and TRBJ2-7, with D maybe TRBD1 (5 bases). The CDR3 region is CASSSTDGEQYF. In DNA form, the CDR3 reads TGTGCCAGCAGTTCGACAGACGGCGAGCAGTACTTC.